The clone carrying this T cell receptor beta chain has ten or more counts. Its antigen remains unidentified. The CDR3 consists of 14 residues. Trimming took off 0 bases at V and 3 bases at J, with 10 bases between the two ends. Germline V gives CDR1 SGHRS, CDR2 YFSETQ. This entry is derived from a study of neurological immune-mediated disorders. Whole-study results and caveats: None of the CDR3 amino acid sequences of expanded clones were shared across subjects, and this suggested private repertoires in all groups.

The unsorted libraries were made from 2 million PBMCs kept at -80 C. The making of cDNA relied on 5'RACE with 10-nucleotide random UMIs. Sequencing runs each generated in excess of 160 million TCR-beta sequences derived from 15-18 subjects. TCRdb passed the 5' RACE reads through MiXCR, listing each CDR3 protein once. Among tens of thousands of distinct CDR3 sequences listed, more than 2% were seen once. This clonotype was obtained from a man aged 45-65 years with multiple sclerosis. J is TRBJ2-7 and V is TRBV5-1; D may be TRBD2 (5 bases). The sequenced sample was PBMCs. CDR3 bases: TGCGCCAGCAGCTTGGCGGGAAGTGACTACGAGCAGTACTTC. Translated, it gives CASSLAGSDYEQYF.